This TCR beta chain was observed in a study of CD8 T cells in ankylosing spondylitis. Study-wide points: Made up of about eight highly homologous variants, a TCR beta motif appeared characteristic of ankylosing spondylitis blood. Reportedly, disease-linked clones are significantly enriched in ankylosing spondylitis patients' matched synovial fluid.

The table lists this clonotype with a few counts. Its antigen is not identified. 5'-RACE, quantitative and with molecular barcodes, yielded the TCR beta libraries. TCRdb ran MiXCR on the 5' RACE reads and lists one entry per CDR3 protein. This table holds 130,000 or so distinct CDR3 sequences, over 10% found once. The CDR3 is made up of 12 amino acids. The germline gives CDR1 KGHSH, CDR2 LQKENI. The V gene end was trimmed by 1 base and the J gene end by 15 bases; junction bases not matched to a gene: 1. The clonotype comes from a female donor with ankylosing spondylitis or in good health (not recorded which). The J gene is TRBJ1-6, the V gene TRBV18; 9 bases are shared with TRBD1. The sequencing sample was made of blood, either unsorted or a sorted T cell fraction (not recorded which). CDR3 bases: TGTGCCAGCTCACCACAGGACAGGGGCCTCCACTTT. Its protein product is CASSPQDRGLHF.